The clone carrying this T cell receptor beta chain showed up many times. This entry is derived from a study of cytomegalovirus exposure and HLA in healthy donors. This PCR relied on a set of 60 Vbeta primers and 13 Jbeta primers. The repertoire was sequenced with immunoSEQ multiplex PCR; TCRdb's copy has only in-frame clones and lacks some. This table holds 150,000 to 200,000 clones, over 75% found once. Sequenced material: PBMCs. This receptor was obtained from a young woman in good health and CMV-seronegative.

CDR3 region: CASSPGVPSYEQYF. CDR3 nucleotide sequence: TGTGCCAGCAGTCCCGGGGTTCCCTCCTACGAGCAGTACTTC. J is TRBJ2-7 and V is TRBV6-6, with a tentative D call TRBD2 (5 bases). V was clipped by 5 bases and J by 0 bases, with 11 bases between them. The CDR3 runs to 14 residues. Germline values: CDR1 MNHNY, CDR2 SVGAGI (reference sequence).